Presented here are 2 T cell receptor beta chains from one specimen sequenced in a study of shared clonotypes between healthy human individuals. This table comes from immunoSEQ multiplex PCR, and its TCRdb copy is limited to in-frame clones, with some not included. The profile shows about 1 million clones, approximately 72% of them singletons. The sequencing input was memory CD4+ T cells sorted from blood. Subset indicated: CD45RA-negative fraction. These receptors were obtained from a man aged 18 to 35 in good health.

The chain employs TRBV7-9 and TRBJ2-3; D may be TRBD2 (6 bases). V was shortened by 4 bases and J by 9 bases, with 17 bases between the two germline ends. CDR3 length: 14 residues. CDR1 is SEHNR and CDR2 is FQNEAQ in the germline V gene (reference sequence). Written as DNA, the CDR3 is TGTGCCAGCAGCTCCTACGGGGGTGCGGACACGCAGTATTTT. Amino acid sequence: CASSSYGGADTQYF.

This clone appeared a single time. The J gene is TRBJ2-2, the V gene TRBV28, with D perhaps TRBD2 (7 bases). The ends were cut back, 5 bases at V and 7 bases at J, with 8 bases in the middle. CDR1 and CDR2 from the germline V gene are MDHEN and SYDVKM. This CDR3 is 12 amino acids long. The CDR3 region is CASSRGGGELFF. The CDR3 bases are TGTGCCAGCAGTAGGGGGGGCGGGGAGCTGTTTTTT.